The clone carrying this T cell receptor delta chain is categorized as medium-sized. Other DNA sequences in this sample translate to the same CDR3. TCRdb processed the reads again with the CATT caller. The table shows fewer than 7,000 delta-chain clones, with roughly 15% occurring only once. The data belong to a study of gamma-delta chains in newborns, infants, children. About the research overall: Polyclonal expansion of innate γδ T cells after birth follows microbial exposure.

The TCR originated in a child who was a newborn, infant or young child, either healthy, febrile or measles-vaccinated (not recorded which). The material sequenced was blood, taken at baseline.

This CDR3 is CACDTVLGDTWDTRQMFF. CDR3 nucleotides: TGTGCCTGTGACACAGTACTGGGGGATACCTGGGACACCCGACAGATGTTTTTC. The chain links TRDV2 to TRDJ3, with 11 bases aligning to TRDD3. The CDR3 runs 18 residues. Germline V lookup: CDR1 GEAIGNYY, CDR2 EKD. Trimming took 1 base from V and 2 from J; bases not matched to a gene: 3.